The rows below give T cell receptor beta chains drawn from one sample of a study of vaccination and CD4 T cells after COVID-19. Antigen specificity for these receptors is unknown. TCRdb redid the calling of the PCR reads with MiXCR, one entry per CDR3 protein. Among 14,000 to 15,000 distinct CDR3 sequences, around 45% were seen once, and the ten largest hold about 8%. Sequencing was done on a sample of CD4+ T cells from blood, cultured in vitro. All receptors derive from a human donor who had recovered from COVID-19. Each CDR3 is given without its conserved first and last residue.

j_call v_call cdr3_aa
TRBJ1-6 TRBV7-2 ASSLARDNSPLH
TRBJ1-1 TRBV6-1 ATSLDISEAF
TRBJ1-3 TRBV4-3 ASSQSAGNTIY
TRBJ1-2 TRBV7-2 ASSTRGRPNPYT
TRBJ1-2 TRBV11-2 ASSLEGRPNYGYT
TRBJ1-2 TRBV4-3 ASSHQGRDGYT
TRBJ2-3 TRBV20-1 SAPLAGADTQY
TRBJ1-3 TRBV20-1 SALRAGSGNTIY
TRBJ1-4 TRBV7-8 ASSFREGGYGKLF
TRBJ2-2 TRBV4-3 ASSQMGSNTGELF
TRBJ1-2 TRBV20-1 SAPGQGSNYGYT